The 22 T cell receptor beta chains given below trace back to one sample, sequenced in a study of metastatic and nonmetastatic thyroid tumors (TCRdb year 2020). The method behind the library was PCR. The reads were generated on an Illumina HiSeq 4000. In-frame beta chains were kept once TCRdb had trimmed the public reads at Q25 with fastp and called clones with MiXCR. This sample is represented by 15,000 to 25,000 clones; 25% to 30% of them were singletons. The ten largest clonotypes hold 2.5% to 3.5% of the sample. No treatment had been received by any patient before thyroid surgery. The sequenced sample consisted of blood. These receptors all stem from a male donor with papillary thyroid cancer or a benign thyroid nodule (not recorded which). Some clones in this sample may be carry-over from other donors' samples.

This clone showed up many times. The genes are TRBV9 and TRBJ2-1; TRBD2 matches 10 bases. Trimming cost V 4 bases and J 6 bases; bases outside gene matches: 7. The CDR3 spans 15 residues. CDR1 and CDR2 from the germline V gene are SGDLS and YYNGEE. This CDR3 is CASSPLGLAANEQFF. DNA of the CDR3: TGTGCCAGCAGCCCACTCGGACTAGCGGCCAATGAGCAGTTCTTC.

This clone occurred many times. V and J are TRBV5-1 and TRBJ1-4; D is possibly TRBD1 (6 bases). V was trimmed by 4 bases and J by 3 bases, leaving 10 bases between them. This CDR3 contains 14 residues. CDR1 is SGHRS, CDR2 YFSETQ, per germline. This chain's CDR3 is CASSPDSANEKLFF. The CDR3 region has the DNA TGCGCCAGCAGCCCGGACAGCGCTAATGAAAAACTGTTTTTT.

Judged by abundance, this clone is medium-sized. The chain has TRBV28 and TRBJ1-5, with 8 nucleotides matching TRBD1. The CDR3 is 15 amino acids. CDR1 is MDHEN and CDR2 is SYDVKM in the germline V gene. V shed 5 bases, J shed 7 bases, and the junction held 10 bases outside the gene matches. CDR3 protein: CASSRAGGEGQPQHF. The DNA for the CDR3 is TGTGCCAGCAGTCGAGCAGGGGGCGAGGGGCAGCCCCAGCATTTT.

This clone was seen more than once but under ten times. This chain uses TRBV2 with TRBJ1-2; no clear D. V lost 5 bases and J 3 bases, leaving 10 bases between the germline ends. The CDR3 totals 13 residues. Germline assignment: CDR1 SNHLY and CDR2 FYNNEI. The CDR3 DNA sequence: TGTGCCAGCAGTCCGGACGGGGACTATGGCTACACCTTC. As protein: CASSPDGDYGYTF. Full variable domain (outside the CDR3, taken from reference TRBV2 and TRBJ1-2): EPEVTQTPSHQVTQMGQEVILRCVPISNHLYFYWYRQILGQKVEFLVSFYNNEISEKSEIFDDQFSVERPDGSNFTLKIRSTKLEDSAMYFCASSPDGDYGYTFGSGTRLTVV.

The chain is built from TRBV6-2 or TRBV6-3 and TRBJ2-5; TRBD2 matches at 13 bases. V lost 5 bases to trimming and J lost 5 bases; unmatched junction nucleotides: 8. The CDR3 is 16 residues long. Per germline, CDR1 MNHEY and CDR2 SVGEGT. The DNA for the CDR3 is TGTGCCAGCAGTCTGGGGACTAGCGGGATGGGGGAGACCCAGTACTTC. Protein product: CASSLGTSGMGETQYF.

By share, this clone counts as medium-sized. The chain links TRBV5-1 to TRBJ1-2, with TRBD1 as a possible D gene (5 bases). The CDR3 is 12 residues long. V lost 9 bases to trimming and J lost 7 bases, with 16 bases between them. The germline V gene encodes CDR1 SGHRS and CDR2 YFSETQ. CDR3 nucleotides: TGCGCCATCCTCCTCGATGGGGGTGGCTACACCTTC. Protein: CAILLDGGGYTF.

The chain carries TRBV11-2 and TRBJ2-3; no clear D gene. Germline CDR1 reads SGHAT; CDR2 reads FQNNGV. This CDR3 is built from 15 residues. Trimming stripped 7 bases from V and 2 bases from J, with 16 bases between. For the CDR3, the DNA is TGTGCCAGCATCCCTCTTGGCAGAGCCACAGATACGCAGTATTTT. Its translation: CASIPLGRATDTQYF.

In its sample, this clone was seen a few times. DNA for the CDR3: TGTGCCAGCAGTACCCGGACAGAGCAGTTCTTC. This sequence encodes CASSTRTEQFF. The genes are TRBV6-1 and TRBJ2-1; weak D call: TRBD1 (5 bases). This CDR3 region has 11 residues. Germline V lookup: CDR1 MNHNS, CDR2 SASEGT. V lost 5 bases to trimming and J lost 10 bases, with 9 bases between them.

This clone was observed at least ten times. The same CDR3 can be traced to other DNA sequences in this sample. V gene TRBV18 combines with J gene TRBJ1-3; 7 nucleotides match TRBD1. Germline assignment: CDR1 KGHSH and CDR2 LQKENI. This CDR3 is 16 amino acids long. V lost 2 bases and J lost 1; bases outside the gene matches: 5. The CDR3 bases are TGTGCCAGCTCACCAACGAGGGGGCAATCTGGAAACACCATATATTTT. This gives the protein CASSPTRGQSGNTIYF.

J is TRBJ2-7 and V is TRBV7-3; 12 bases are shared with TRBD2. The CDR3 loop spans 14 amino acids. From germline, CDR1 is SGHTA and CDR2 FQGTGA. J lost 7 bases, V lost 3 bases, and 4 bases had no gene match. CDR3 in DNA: TGTGCCAGCAGCTTGACTAGCGGGAGTTTGGAGCAGTACTTC. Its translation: CASSLTSGSLEQYF.

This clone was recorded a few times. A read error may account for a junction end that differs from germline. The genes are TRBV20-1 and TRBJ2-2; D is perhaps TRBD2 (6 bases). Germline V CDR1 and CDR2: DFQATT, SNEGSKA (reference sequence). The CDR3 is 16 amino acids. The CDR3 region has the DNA TGCAGTGCCAGAGGTCCGGGAGTCGGGTCCGCCGGGGAGCTGTTTTTT. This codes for CSARGPGVGSAGELFF.

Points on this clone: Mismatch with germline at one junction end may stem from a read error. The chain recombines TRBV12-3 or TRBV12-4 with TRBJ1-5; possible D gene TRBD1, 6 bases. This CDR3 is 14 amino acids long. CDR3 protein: CVSSSWGAGQPQHF. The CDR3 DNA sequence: TGTGTCAGCAGTTCGTGGGGGGCTGGTCAGCCTCAGCATTTT.

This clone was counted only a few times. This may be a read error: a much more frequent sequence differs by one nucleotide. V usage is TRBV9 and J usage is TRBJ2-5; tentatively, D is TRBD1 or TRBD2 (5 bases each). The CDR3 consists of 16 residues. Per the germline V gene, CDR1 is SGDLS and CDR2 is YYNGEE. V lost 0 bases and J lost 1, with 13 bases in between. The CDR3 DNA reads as TGTGCCAGCAGCGTAGGAGGGGTATTAAGCCAAGAGACCCAGTACTTC. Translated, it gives CASSVGGVLSQETQYF.

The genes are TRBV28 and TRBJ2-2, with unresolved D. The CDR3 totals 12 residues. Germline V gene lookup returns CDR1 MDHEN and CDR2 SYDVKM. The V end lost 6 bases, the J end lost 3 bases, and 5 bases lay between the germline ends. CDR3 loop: CASSLDTGELFF. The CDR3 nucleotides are TGTGCCAGCAGCCTAGACACCGGGGAGCTGTTTTTT.

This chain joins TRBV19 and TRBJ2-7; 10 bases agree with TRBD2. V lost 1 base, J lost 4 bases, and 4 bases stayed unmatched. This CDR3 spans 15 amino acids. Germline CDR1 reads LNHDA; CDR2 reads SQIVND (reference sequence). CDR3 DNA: TGTGCCAGTAGTATAGCAGCGGGAGGGTCTTACGAGCAGTACTTC. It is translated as CASSIAAGGSYEQYF.

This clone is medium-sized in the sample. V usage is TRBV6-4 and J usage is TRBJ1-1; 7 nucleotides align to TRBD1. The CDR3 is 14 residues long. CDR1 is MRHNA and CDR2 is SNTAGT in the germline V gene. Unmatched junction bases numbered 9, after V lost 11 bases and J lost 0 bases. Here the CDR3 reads CASRDSDMNTEAFF. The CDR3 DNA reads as TGTGCCTCCCGGGACAGCGATATGAACACTGAAGCTTTCTTT.

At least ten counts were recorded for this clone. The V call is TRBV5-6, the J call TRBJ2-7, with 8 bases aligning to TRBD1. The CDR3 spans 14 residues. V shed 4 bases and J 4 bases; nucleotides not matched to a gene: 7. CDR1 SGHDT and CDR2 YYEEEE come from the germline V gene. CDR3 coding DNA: TGTGCCAGCAGCCTCGGGACAGGCATTTACGAGCAGTACTTC. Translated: CASSLGTGIYEQYF.

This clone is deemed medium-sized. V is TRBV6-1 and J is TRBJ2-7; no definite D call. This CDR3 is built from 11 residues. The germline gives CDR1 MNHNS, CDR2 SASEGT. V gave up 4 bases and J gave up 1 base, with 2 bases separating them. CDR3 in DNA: TGTGCCAGCAGTGCATCCTACGAGCAGTACTTC. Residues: CASSASYEQYF.

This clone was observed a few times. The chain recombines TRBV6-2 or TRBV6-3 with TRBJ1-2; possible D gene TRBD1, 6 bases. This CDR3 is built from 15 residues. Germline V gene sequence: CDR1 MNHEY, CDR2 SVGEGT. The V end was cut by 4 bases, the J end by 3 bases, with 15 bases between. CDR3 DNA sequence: TGTGCCAGCAGTTGGGCCGGCAGGGGCGACTATGGCTACACCTTC. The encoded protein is CASSWAGRGDYGYTF.

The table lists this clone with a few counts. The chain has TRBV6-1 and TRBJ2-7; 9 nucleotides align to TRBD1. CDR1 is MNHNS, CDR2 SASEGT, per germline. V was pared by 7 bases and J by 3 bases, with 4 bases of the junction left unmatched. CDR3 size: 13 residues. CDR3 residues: CASTRTGDYEQYF. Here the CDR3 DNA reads TGTGCCAGCACCCGGACAGGGGACTACGAGCAGTACTTC.

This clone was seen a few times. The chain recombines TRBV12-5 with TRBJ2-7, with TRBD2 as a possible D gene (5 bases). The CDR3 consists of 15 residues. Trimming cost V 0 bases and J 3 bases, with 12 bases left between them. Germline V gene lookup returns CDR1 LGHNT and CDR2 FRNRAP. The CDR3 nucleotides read TGTGCTAGTGGTTTGGTTGAGACTACTCTCTACGAGCAGTACTTC. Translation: CASGLVETTLYEQYF.

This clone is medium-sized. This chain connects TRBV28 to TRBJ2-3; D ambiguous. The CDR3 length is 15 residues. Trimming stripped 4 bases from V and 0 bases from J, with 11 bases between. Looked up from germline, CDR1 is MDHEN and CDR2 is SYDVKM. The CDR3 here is CASSSYTESTDTQYF. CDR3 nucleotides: TGTGCCAGCAGTTCATACACAGAAAGCACAGATACGCAGTATTTT.